This T cell receptor beta chain was sequenced during a study of blood T cell repertoires in COVID-19. Germline V CDR1 and CDR2: SGHNT, YYREEE (reference sequence). This CDR3 is 16 amino acids long. The V gene lost 0 bases and the J gene lost 2 bases, with 12 bases spanning the gap. Generated by immunoSEQ multiplex PCR, the TCRdb table keeps only in-frame clones and is missing some. The sample lists 200,000 to 300,000 clones; approximately 89% were seen once. The chain uses TRBV5-4 and TRBJ2-1; the D gene is possibly TRBD2 (6 bases). The TCR originated in a young woman with COVID-19, enrolled during active disease. Sample: peripheral blood. As DNA, the CDR3 is TGTGCCAGCAGCTTGGATCCGGGGGATGCCTACAATGAGCAGTTCTTC. Residues: CASSLDPGDAYNEQFF.